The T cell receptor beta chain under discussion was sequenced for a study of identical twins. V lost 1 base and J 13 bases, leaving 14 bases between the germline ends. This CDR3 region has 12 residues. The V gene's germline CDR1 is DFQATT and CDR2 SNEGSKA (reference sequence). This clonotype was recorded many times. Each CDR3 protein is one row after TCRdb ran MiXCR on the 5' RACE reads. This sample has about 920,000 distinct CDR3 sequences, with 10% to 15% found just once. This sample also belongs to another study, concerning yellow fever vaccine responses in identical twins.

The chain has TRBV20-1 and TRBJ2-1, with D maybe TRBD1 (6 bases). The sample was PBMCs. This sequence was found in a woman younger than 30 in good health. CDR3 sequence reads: CSARARQDLQFF. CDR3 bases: TGCAGTGCTAGAGCGAGACAGGACCTCCAGTTCTTC.